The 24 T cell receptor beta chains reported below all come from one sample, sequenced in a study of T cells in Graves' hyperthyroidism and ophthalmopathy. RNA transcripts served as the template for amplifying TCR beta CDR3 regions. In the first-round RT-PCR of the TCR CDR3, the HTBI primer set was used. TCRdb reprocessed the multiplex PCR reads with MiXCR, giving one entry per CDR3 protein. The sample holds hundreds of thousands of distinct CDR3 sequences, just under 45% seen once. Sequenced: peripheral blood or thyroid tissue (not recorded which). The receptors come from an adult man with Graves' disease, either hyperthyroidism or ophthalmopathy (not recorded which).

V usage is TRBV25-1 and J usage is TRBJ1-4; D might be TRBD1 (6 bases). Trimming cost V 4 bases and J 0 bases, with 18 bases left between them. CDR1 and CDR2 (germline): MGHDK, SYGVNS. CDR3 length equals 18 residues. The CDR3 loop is CASSAPDREIATNEKLFF. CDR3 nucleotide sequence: TGTGCCAGCAGTGCGCCGGACAGAGAGATTGCAACTAATGAAAAACTGTTTTTT.

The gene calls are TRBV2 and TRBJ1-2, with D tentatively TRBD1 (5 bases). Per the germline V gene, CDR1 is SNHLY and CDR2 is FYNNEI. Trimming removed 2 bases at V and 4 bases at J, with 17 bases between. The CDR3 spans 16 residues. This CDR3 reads CASSEWRGVPGYGYTF. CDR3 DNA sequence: TGTGCCAGCAGTGAATGGCGGGGGGTCCCGGGCTATGGCTACACCTTC.

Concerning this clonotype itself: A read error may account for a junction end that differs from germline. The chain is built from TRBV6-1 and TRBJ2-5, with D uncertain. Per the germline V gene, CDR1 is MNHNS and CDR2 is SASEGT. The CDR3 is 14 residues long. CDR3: CASSEGQVEETQYF. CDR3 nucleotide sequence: TGTGCCAGCAGCGAAGGCCAGGTTGAAGAGACCCAGTACTTC.

The CDR3: CASSPGQQYEQYF. In DNA, the CDR3 is TGTGCCAGCTCACCGGGACAGCAATACGAGCAGTACTTC. This rearrangement joins TRBV7-8 to TRBJ2-7; TRBD1 agrees at 7 bases. The J segment lost 4 bases and the V segment lost 8 bases, leaving 8 bases of the junction unmatched. The CDR3 has 13 amino acids. The germline gives CDR1 SGHVS, CDR2 FQNEAQ.

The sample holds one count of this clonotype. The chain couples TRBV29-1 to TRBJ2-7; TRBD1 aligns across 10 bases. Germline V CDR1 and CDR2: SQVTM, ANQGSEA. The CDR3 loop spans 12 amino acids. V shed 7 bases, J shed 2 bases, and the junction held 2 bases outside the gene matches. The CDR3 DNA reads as TGCAGCGCAGGACAGGGGGCCTACGAGCAGTACTTC. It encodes CSAGQGAYEQYF.

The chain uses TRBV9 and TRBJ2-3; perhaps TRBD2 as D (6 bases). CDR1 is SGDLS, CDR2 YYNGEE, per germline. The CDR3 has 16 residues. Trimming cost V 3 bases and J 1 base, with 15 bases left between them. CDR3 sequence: CASSETTPGGTDTQYF. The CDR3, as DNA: TGTGCCAGCAGCGAGACCACCCCGGGGGGCACAGATACGCAGTATTTT. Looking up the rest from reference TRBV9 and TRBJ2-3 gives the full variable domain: DSGVTQTPKHLITATGQRVTLRCSPRSGDLSVYWYQQSLDQGLQFLIQYYNGEERAKGNILERFSAQQFPDLHSELNLSSLELGDSALYFCASSETTPGGTDTQYFGPGTRLTVL.

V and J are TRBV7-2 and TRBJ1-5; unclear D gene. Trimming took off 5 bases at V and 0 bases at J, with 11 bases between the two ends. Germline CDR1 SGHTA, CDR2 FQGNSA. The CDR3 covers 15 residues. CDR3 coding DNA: TGTGCCAGCAGCGGGCCGGGAGTTAGCAATCAGCCCCAGCATTTT. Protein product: CASSGPGVSNQPQHF.

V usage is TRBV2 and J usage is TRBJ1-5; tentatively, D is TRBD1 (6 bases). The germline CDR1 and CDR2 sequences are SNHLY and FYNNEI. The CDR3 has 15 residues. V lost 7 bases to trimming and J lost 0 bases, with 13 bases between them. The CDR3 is CASTPTGSSNQPQHF. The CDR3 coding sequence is TGTGCCAGCACCCCGACAGGAAGTAGCAATCAGCCCCAGCATTTT.

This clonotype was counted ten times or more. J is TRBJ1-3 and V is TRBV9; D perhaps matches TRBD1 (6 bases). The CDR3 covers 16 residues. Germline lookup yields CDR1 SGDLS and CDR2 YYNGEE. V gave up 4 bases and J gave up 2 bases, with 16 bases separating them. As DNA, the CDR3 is TGTGCCAGCAGCCCACCCGGGACATGGGCTGGAAACACCATATATTTT. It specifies CASSPPGTWAGNTIYF. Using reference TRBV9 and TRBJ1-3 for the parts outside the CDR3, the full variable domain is DSGVTQTPKHLITATGQRVTLRCSPRSGDLSVYWYQQSLDQGLQFLIQYYNGEERAKGNILERFSAQQFPDLHSELNLSSLELGDSALYFCASSPPGTWAGNTIYFGEGSWLTVV.

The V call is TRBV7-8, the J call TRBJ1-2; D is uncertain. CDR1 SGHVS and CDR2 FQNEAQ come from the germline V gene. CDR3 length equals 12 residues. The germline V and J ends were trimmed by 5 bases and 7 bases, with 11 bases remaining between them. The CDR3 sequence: CASSKAISGYTF. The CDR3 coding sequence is TGTGCCAGCAGCAAGGCGATCTCTGGCTACACCTTC.

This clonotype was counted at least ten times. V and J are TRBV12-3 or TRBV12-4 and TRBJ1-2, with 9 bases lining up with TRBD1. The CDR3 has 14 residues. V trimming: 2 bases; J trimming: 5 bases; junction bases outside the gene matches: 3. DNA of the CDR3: TGTGCCAGCAGTTTACCGGGACAGGGTTATGGCTACACCTTC. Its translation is CASSLPGQGYGYTF.

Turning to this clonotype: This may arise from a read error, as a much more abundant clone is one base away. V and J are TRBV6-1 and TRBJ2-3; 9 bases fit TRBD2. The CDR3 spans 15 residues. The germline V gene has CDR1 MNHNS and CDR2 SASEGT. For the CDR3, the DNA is TGTGCCGGCAGTGAGTCTAGCGGGGGCACAGATACGCAGTATTTT. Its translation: CAGSESSGGTDTQYF.

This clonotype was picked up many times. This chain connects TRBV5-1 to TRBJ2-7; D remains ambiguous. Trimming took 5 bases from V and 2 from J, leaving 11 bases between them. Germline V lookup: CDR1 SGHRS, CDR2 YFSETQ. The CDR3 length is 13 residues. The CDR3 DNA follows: TGCGCCAGCAGTCATCGGGCCGCCTACGAGCAGTACTTC. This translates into CASSHRAAYEQYF.

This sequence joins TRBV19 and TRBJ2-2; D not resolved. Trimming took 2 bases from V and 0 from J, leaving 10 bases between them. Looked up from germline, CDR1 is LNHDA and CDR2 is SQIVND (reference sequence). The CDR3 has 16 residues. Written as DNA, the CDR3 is TGTGCCAGTAGTATATACAGAATCGCGAACACCGGGGAGCTGTTTTTT. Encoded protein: CASSIYRIANTGELFF.

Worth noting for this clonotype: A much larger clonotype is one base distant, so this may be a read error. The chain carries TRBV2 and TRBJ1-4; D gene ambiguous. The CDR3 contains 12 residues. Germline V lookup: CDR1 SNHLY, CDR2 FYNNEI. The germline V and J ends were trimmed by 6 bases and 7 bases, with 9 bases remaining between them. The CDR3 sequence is CASRDKGEKLFF. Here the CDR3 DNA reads TGTGCCAGCAGGGATAAGGGTGAAAAACTGTTTTTT.

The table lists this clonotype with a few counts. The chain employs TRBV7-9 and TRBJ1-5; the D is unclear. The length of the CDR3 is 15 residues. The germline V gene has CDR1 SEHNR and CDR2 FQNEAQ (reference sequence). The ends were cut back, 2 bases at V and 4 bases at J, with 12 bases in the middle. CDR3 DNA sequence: TGTGCCAGCAGCTTAAAGGTCGGCCGGAATCAGCCCCAGCATTTT. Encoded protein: CASSLKVGRNQPQHF.

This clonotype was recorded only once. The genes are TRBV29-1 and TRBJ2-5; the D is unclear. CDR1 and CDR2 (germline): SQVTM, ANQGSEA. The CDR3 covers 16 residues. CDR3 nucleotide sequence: TGCAGTGCTAGAGATCACGTGCCAGGCGAACAAGAGACCCAGTACTTC. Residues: CSARDHVPGEQETQYF.

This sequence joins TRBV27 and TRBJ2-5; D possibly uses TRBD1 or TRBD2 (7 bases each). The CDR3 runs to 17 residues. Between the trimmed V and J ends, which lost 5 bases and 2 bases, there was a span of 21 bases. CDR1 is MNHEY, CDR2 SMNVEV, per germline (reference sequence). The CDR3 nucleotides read TGTGCCAGCAGTCCCCTGACAGGGAGGGGAGTACAAGAGACCCAGTACTTC. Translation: CASSPLTGRGVQETQYF.

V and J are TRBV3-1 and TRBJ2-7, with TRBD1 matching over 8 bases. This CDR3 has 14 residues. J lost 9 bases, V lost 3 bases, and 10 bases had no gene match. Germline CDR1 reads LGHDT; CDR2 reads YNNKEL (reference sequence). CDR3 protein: CASSQTGAGMGQYF. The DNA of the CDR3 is TGTGCCAGCAGCCAGACAGGGGCGGGTATGGGGCAGTACTTC.

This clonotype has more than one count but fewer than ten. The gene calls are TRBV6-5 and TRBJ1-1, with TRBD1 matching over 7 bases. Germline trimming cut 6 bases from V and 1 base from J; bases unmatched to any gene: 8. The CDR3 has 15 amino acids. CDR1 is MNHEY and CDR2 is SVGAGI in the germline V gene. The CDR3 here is CASRTPGTENTEAFF. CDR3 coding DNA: TGTGCCAGCAGAACCCCCGGGACAGAGAACACTGAAGCTTTCTTT.

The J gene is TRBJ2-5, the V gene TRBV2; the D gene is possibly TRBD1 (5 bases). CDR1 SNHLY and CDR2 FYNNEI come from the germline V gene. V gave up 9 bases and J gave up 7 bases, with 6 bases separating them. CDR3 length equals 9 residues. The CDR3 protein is CASQGTQYF. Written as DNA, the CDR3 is TGTGCCAGTCAGGGGACCCAGTACTTC. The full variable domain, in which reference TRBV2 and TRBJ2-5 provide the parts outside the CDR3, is EPEVTQTPSHQVTQMGQEVILRCVPISNHLYFYWYRQILGQKVEFLVSFYNNEISEKSEIFDDQFSVERPDGSNFTLKIRSTKLEDSAMYFCASQGTQYFGPGTRLLVL.

The chain's CDR3 is CAINDRGRPYEQYF. The CDR3 DNA sequence: TGTGCCATCAATGACAGGGGCCGTCCCTACGAGCAGTACTTC. The V call is TRBV10-3, the J call TRBJ2-7, with TRBD1 identical over 8 bases. With V trimmed by 7 bases and J by 2 bases, 7 bases remained unmatched. Looked up from germline, CDR1 is ENHRY and CDR2 is SYGVKD. The CDR3 is 14 amino acids.

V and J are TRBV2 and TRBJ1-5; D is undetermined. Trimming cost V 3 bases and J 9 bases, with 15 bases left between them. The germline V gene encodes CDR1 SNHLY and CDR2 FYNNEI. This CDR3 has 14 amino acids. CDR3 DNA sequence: TGTGCCAGCAGTGATCAGAGAAGGGCACGGCCCCAGCATTTT. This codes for CASSDQRRARPQHF.

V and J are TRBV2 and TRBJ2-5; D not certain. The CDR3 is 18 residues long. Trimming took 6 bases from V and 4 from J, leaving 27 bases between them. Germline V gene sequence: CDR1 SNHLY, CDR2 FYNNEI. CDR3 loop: CASSQAGSMGKTGETQYF. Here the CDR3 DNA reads TGTGCCAGCAGCCAAGCCGGATCTATGGGAAAGACGGGAGAGACCCAGTACTTC.